These 25 T cell receptor beta chains originate from one sample sequenced in a study of blood T cell repertoires in COVID-19. Profiling relied on immunoSEQ multiplex PCR, and the TCRdb table lists in-frame clones only, not all of them. The sample carries tens of thousands of clones, roughly four fifths recorded once. The sequenced material came from peripheral blood. These receptors were taken from a human donor in a cohort sampled during active COVID-19.

The chain links TRBV18 to TRBJ2-1; 11 nucleotides align to TRBD2. Germline CDR1 KGHSH, CDR2 LQKENI. CDR3 length: 17 residues. Trimming cost V 2 bases and J 6 bases; bases outside gene matches: 9. CDR3 residues: CASSPGGLTSGGNEQFF. The CDR3 DNA reads TGTGCCAGCTCACCAGGGGGTCTCACTAGCGGGGGCAATGAGCAGTTCTTC.

The chain employs TRBV2 and TRBJ1-2; D is undetermined. The germline V and J ends were trimmed by 4 bases and 5 bases, with 5 bases remaining between them. Per the germline V gene, CDR1 is SNHLY and CDR2 is FYNNEI. The CDR3 totals 11 residues. In DNA, the CDR3 is TGTGCCAGCAGTGTCGAGTATGGCTACACCTTC. Its translation: CASSVEYGYTF.

CDR3 in amino acids: CASSTEAGQTYSPLHF. The CDR3 DNA reads TGTGCCAGCAGCACGGAGGCGGGACAGACGTATTCACCCCTCCACTTT. The chain employs TRBV7-2 and TRBJ1-6, with 7 bases lining up with TRBD1. CDR1 and CDR2 (germline): SGHTA, FQGNSA. V lost 5 bases, J lost 8 bases, and 12 bases stayed unmatched. This CDR3 spans 16 amino acids.

The gene calls are TRBV19 and TRBJ2-1; TRBD2 aligns across 8 bases. With 5 bases clipped from V and 7 bases from J, the junction kept 7 bases outside the gene matches. The CDR3 consists of 14 residues. Looked up from germline, CDR1 is LNHDA and CDR2 is SQIVND (reference sequence). CDR3 in DNA: TGTGCCAGTAGTTATCGGGGGGGCAAAAATGAGCAGTTCTTC. Residues: CASSYRGGKNEQFF.

The chain carries TRBV2 and TRBJ2-5, with D possibly TRBD2 on 6 matching bases. Germline V gives CDR1 SNHLY, CDR2 FYNNEI. V dropped 10 bases and J dropped 5 bases, with 11 bases sitting between them. The CDR3 contains 11 residues. CDR3 amino acids: CATTRSETQYF. The CDR3 region has the DNA TGTGCCACGACTAGATCTGAGACCCAGTACTTC.

V and J are TRBV19 and TRBJ2-1; 7 bases align to TRBD2. The V segment lost 2 bases and the J segment 7 bases; nucleotides outside the gene matches: 8. Germline CDR1 reads LNHDA; CDR2 reads SQIVND (reference sequence). CDR3 length: 15 amino acids. The CDR3 protein is CASSISGANGNEQFF. The CDR3 DNA follows: TGTGCCAGTAGTATAAGCGGGGCTAACGGGAATGAGCAGTTCTTC.

The V gene is TRBV7-2, the J gene TRBJ2-5; D gene ambiguous. Between the trimmed V and J ends, which lost 3 bases and 2 bases, there was a span of 10 bases. Germline CDR1 and CDR2: SGHTA and FQGNSA. The CDR3 is 14 residues long. The CDR3 loop is CASSFPGQQETQYF. CDR3 nucleotides: TGTGCCAGCAGCTTTCCAGGCCAGCAAGAGACCCAGTACTTC.

The J gene is TRBJ1-2, the V gene TRBV14; 11 nucleotides align to TRBD1. Per germline, CDR1 SGHDN and CDR2 FVKESK. The CDR3 length is 13 residues. V trimming: 1 base; J trimming: 10 bases; junction bases outside the gene matches: 2. As DNA, the CDR3 is TGTGCCAGCAGCCAAGGGACAGGGGGCCACTACACCTTC. Its protein is CASSQGTGGHYTF.

V is TRBV5-1 and J is TRBJ1-4; D is perhaps TRBD1 (6 bases). Germline loops: CDR1 SGHRS, CDR2 YFSETQ. Trimming shortened V by 0 bases and J by 2 bases, and 20 bases separated the two germline ends. The CDR3 loop spans 19 amino acids. In DNA, the CDR3 is TGCGCCAGCAGCTTGGATTACGTGTCAGGGGTTTCGACTAATGAAAAACTGTTTTTT. Translation gives CASSLDYVSGVSTNEKLFF.

The chain employs TRBV10-3 and TRBJ2-1, with TRBD1 identical over 10 bases. The CDR3 is 14 amino acids. The V and J ends lost 4 bases and 6 bases, in that order; junction bases with no gene match: 3. CDR1 and CDR2 (germline): ENHRY, SYGVKD. The CDR3 sequence is CAISGDRGLNEQFF. CDR3 nucleotides: TGTGCCATCAGTGGGGACAGGGGACTCAATGAGCAGTTCTTC.

The chain combines TRBV5-1 with TRBJ2-5, with 10 bases that match TRBD2. Germline V lookup: CDR1 SGHRS, CDR2 YFSETQ. V lost 0 bases and J lost 4; bases outside the gene matches: 6. The CDR3 consists of 16 residues. The CDR3 coding sequence is TGCGCCAGCAGCTTGGCCCAGCGGGGGGGCTCAGAGACCCAGTACTTC. It codes for CASSLAQRGGSETQYF.

The chain is built from TRBV11-3 and TRBJ1-6; D is unclear. Germline V lookup: CDR1 SGHNT, CDR2 YENEEA. V lost 3 bases to trimming and J lost 9 bases, with 12 bases between them. The CDR3 has 14 residues. The CDR3 region is CASSLGAGSSPLHF. CDR3 in DNA: TGTGCCAGCAGCTTGGGAGCTGGGAGTTCACCCCTCCACTTT. Variable domain in full (rest from reference TRBV11-3 and TRBJ1-6): EAGVVQSPRYKIIEKKQPVAFWCNPISGHNTLYWYLQNLGQGPELLIRYENEEAVDDSQLPKDRFSAERLKGVDSTLKIQPAELGDSAVYLCASSLGAGSSPLHFGNGTRLTVT.

A word on this clone: An end of the junction does not agree with germline; a read error may underlie this. J is TRBJ2-3 and V is TRBV7-7, with D possibly being TRBD1 (5 bases). The CDR3 contains 15 residues. Germline assignment: CDR1 SSHAT and CDR2 FNYEAQ (reference sequence). The CDR3 protein is CASSLGARNTDTQYF. CDR3 nucleotides: TGTGCTAGCAGCTTAGGGGCTCGCAACACAGATACGCAGTATTTT.

This clone has only one observation. This chain connects TRBV27 to TRBJ2-1; 15 bases map to TRBD2. Germline CDR1 and CDR2: MNHEY and SMNVEV (reference sequence). Germline trimming cut 5 bases from V and 7 bases from J; bases unmatched to any gene: 3. The CDR3 loop spans 15 amino acids. The chain's CDR3 is CASSVGLAGGNEQFF. The CDR3 DNA is TGTGCCAGCAGTGTCGGACTAGCGGGGGGGAATGAGCAGTTCTTC.

This clone showed up just once. The chain links TRBV14 to TRBJ2-3, with 7 bases matching TRBD2. The CDR3 length is 15 residues. Per germline, CDR1 SGHDN and CDR2 FVKESK. V lost 0 bases, J lost 1 base, and 1 base stayed unmatched. The CDR3 sequence is CASSQDLAGTDTQYF. The CDR3 bases are TGTGCCAGCAGCCAAGATCTAGCGGGCACAGATACGCAGTATTTT.

V usage is TRBV3-1 (or the pseudogene TRBV3-2) and J usage is TRBJ1-2, with unresolved D. The CDR3 covers 13 residues. V gave up 4 bases and J gave up 2 bases, with 8 bases separating them. Germline CDR1 reads LGHDT; CDR2 reads YNNKEL (reference sequence). CDR3 bases: TGTGCCAGCAGCCTGGCTCAGAACTATGGCTACACCTTC. Its translation: CASSLAQNYGYTF.

The V and J genes are TRBV6-4 and TRBJ2-2, with TRBD1 identical over 8 bases. Germline V gene lookup returns CDR1 MRHNA and CDR2 SNTAGT. The junction had 6 bases not matched to a gene; V was cut back by 2 bases and J by 4 bases. CDR3 length: 16 residues. CDR3 amino acids: CASSDTGTGGTGELFF. The CDR3 nucleotides read TGTGCCAGCAGTGACACCGGCACAGGGGGCACCGGGGAGCTGTTTTTT.

V gene TRBV6-1 combines with J gene TRBJ2-6; D call uncertain. This CDR3 contains 16 residues. V lost 3 bases to trimming and J lost 4 bases, with 13 bases between them. The germline V gene encodes CDR1 MNHNS and CDR2 SASEGT. DNA of the CDR3: TGTGCCAGCAGTGACAGTTTGGAGTCAGGGGCCAACGTCCTGACTTTC. It yields the protein CASSDSLESGANVLTF.

The chain joins TRBV5-1 to TRBJ2-3; 8 bases line up with TRBD2. This CDR3 comprises 19 residues. The junction had 17 bases not matched to a gene; V was cut back by 3 bases and J by 2 bases. Per germline, CDR1 SGHRS and CDR2 YFSETQ. The CDR3 nucleotides are TGCGCCAGCAGCTGGGCCCCCCGGGCTGGCGGGGGGAACACAGATACGCAGTATTTT. Translating it yields CASSWAPRAGGGNTDTQYF.

This chain connects TRBV2 to TRBJ2-4, with TRBD1 as a possible D gene (6 bases). CDR3 length equals 11 residues. Per germline, CDR1 SNHLY and CDR2 FYNNEI. CDR3 protein: CGWFRGNIQYF. The CDR3 DNA follows: TGTGGGTGGTTCAGGGGAAACATTCAGTACTTC.

The chain recombines TRBV28 with TRBJ2-7; TRBD1 is a possible D gene (6 bases). The germline gives CDR1 MDHEN, CDR2 SYDVKM. The V end was cut by 7 bases, the J end by 2 bases, with 21 bases between. This CDR3 is 16 amino acids long. The CDR3 sequence is CASTDQPGQTAYEQYF. The CDR3 DNA follows: TGTGCCAGCACAGACCAACCGGGACAAACCGCCTACGAGCAGTACTTC.

The V and J genes are TRBV6-1 and TRBJ2-3; D possibly corresponds to TRBD1 (5 bases). This CDR3 has 15 residues. The germline V gene has CDR1 MNHNS and CDR2 SASEGT. The ends were cut back, 2 bases at V and 3 bases at J, with 12 bases in the middle. Written as DNA, the CDR3 is TGTGCCAGCAGTGAAAGATATCAGGGTACAGATACGCAGTATTTT. Translation gives CASSERYQGTDTQYF.

This rearrangement joins TRBV7-8 to TRBJ1-5; 7 positions agree with TRBD1. Germline-derived CDR1 and CDR2 are SGHVS and FQNEAQ. Trimming at V came to 3 bases and at J to 5 bases, leaving 10 bases not matched to a gene. The CDR3 contains 16 residues. CDR3 coding DNA: TGTGCCAGCAGCTTCCGAGGGGGCTTCTTGGATCAGCCCCAGCATTTT. It translates to CASSFRGGFLDQPQHF.

The genes are TRBV5-1 and TRBJ2-5; D might be TRBD1 (6 bases). The CDR3 sequence is 11 residues long. Trimming cost V 6 bases and J 5 bases, with 8 bases left between them. Germline CDR1 reads SGHRS; CDR2 reads YFSETQ. The CDR3, as DNA: TGCGCCAGCACTCAGGGGGAGACCCAGTACTTC. Its protein product is CASTQGETQYF. The full variable domain, rest sourced from reference TRBV5-1 and TRBJ2-5, is KAGVTQTPRYLIKTRGQQVTLSCSPISGHRSVSWYQQTPGQGLQFLFEYFSETQRNKGNFPGRFSGRQFSNSRSEMNVSTLELGDSALYLCASTQGETQYFGPGTRLLVL.

The chain uses TRBV5-6 and TRBJ1-1; D unclear. This CDR3 has 14 residues. The germline V gene encodes CDR1 SGHDT and CDR2 YYEEEE. Trimming left V 1 base short and J 0 bases short, with 7 bases between. CDR3 sequence reads: CASSLNGLNTEAFF. The DNA of the CDR3 is TGTGCCAGCAGCTTGAATGGGCTGAACACTGAAGCTTTCTTT. Variable domain in full (rest from reference TRBV5-6 and TRBJ1-1): DAGVTQSPTHLIKTRGQQVTLRCSPKSGHDTVSWYQQALGQGPQFIFQYYEEEERQRGNFPDRFSGHQFPNYSSELNVNALLLGDSALYLCASSLNGLNTEAFFGQGTRLTVV.